The entry below describes one TCR beta chain. TCRdb's copy holds only in-frame clones and misses some; the assay was immunoSEQ multiplex PCR. This sample has some 110,000 clones, with more than 80% found just once. The data were taken from a study of T cell responses to AZD1222 COVID-19 vaccine. The CDR3 runs to 9 residues. V and J are TRBV21-1 and TRBJ2-7; TRBD2, as called in the table, went unchecked against the DNA. TRBV21-1 is given as a pseudogene. The receptor was derived from an adult in good health. The source material was peripheral blood, sampled on day 0 of AZD1222 vaccination. The CDR3 DNA reads as TGTGCCACCGAGGGCGAGCAGTACTTC. Its translation is CATEGEQYF.